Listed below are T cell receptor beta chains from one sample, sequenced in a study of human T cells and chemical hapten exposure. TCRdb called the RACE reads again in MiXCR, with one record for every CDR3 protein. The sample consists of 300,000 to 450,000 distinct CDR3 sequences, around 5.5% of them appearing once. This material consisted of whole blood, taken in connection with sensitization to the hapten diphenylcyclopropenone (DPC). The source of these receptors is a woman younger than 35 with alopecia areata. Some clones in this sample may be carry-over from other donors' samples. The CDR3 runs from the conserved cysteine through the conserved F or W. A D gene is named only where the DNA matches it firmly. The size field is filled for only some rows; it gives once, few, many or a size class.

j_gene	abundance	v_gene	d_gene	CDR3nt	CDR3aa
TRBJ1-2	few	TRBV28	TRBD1	TGTGCCAGCAGTTTGGACAGGGCGTCCCATCCCGGATATGGCTACACCTTC	CASSLDRASHPGYGYTF
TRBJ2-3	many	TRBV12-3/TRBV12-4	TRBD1	TGTGCCAGCAGTTTTGGGGACAGGGTCCCAGATACGCAGTATTTT	CASSFGDRVPDTQYF
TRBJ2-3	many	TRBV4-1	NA	TGCGCCAGCAGCCAAGGCCCGGGGGGCACAGATACGCAGTATTTT	CASSQGPGGTDTQYF
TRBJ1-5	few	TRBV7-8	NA	TGTGCCAGCAGCTCCCAGACAGGAAATCAGCCCCAGCATTTT	CASSSQTGNQPQHF
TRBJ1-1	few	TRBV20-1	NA	TGCAGTGCCATTAACAGGATCGGATACACTGAAGCTTTCTTT	CSAINRIGYTEAFF
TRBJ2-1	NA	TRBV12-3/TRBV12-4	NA	TGTGCCAGCAGTTTATTCAAGGTCAATGAGCAGTTCTTC	CASSLFKVNEQFF
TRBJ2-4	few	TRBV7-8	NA	TGTGCCAGCAGCTTAGCGCTGGGGCCGGGGAACATTCAGTACTTC	CASSLALGPGNIQYF
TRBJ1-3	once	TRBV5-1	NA	TGCGCCAGCAGCTGGACCGGGACGCCTGGAAACACCATATATTTT	CASSWTGTPGNTIYF
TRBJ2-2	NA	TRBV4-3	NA	TGCGCCAGCAGCCAAGGACACGGGACGGAGAACACCGGGGAGCTGTTTTTT	CASSQGHGTENTGELFF
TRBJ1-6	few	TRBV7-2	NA	TGTGCCAGCAGCTTAGGAGGCAGGGATAATTCACCCCTCCACTTT	CASSLGGRDNSPLHF
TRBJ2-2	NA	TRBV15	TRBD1	TGTGCCACGGATATGGGACAGGGGATGAACACCGGGGAGCTGTTTTTT	CATDMGQGMNTGELFF
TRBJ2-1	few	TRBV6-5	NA	TGTGCCAGCAGTTACGATGGGAATGTCGTCAATGAGCAGTTCTTC	CASSYDGNVVNEQFF
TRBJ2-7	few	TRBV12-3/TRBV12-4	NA	TGTGCCAGCAGTCTCGTCCGCTACGAGCAGTACTTC	CASSLVRYEQYF
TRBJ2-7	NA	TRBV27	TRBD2	TGTGCCAGCACTGTTTTGGGGGGGACGGACGAGCAGTACTTC	CASTVLGGTDEQYF
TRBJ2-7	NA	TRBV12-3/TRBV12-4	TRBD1	TGTGCCAGCAGTCCCGGGACAGGGAAGACTTACGAGCAGTACTTC	CASSPGTGKTYEQYF
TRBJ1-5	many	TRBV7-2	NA	TGTGCCAGCAGCTTAACCGGGGTTCTAGAGGCGCCCCAGCATTTT	CASSLTGVLEAPQHF
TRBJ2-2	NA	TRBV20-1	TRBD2	TGCAGTGCTTCGGGGACTAGTAACACCGGGGAGCTGTTTTTT	CSASGTSNTGELFF
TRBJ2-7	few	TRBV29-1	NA	TGCAGCGCCGCTTTACAGGGAGGCGAGCAGTACTTC	CSAALQGGEQYF
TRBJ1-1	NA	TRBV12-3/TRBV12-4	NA	TGTGCCAGCAGTCCGCAGACTCAGAGGATGAACACTGAAGCTTTCTTT	CASSPQTQRMNTEAFF
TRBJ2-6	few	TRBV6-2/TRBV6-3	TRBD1	TGTGCCAGCAGTTACTCCCTCAGATTACAGGGGGCGCGTTCCGGGGCCAACGTCCTGACTTTC	CASSYSLRLQGARSGANVLTF
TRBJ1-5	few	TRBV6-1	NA	TGTGCCAGCAGTGAAGGTTGGGAATATCAGCCCCAGCATTTT	CASSEGWEYQPQHF
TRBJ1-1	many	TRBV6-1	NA	TGTGCCAGCACCGACAATACAGGGCATACTGAAGCTTTCTTT	CASTDNTGHTEAFF
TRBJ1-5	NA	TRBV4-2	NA	TGTGCCAGCAGCCAAGTAACGCGCACCAGGACTAGTGGCAATCAGCCCCAGCATTTT	CASSQVTRTRTSGNQPQHF
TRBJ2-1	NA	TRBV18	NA	TGTGCCAGCTCGCGAGTTTACGGGGACAATGAGCAGTTCTTC	CASSRVYGDNEQFF
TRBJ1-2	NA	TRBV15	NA	TGTGCCACCAGCAGAAGGGATCGACAGAATGGCTACACCTTC	CATSRRDRQNGYTF
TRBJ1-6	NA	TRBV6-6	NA	TGTGCCAGCAGTACAGGGAAGAATTCACCCCTCCACTTT	CASSTGKNSPLHF
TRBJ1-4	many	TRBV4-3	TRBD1	TGCGCCAGCAGCCAAGATTTCGGACAGGGAGGCGAAAAACTGTTTTTT	CASSQDFGQGGEKLFF
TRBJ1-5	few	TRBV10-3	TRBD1	TGTGCCATCGGACAGGGGCCCGATCAGCCCCAGCATTTT	CAIGQGPDQPQHF
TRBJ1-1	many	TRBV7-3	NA	TGTGCCAGCAGCCCAATTGGGGGGCAGGCTGAAGCTTTCTTT	CASSPIGGQAEAFF